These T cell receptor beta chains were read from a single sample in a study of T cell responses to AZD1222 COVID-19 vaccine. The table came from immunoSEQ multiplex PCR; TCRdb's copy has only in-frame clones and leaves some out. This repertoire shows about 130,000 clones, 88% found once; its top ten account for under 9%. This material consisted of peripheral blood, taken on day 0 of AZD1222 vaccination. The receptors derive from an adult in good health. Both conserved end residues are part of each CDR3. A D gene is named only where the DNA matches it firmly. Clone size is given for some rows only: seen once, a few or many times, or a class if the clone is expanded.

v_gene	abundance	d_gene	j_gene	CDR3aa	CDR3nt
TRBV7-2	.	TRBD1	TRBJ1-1	CASGTGGLLNTEAFF	TGTGCCAGCGGGACAGGGGGCCTCTTGAACACTGAAGCTTTCTTT
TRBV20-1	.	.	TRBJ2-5	CSASPSLLGETQYF	TGCAGTGCTAGTCCGTCCTTACTGGGGGAGACCCAGTACTTC
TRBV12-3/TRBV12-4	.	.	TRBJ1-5	CASSFKDQPQHF	TGTGCCAGCAGTTTCAAGGATCAGCCCCAGCATTTT
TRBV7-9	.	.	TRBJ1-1	CASTGGLMNTEAFF	TGTGCCAGCACGGGGGGCCTAATGAACACTGAAGCTTTCTTT
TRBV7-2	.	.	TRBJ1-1	CASSLVSLNTEAFF	TGTGCCAGCAGCTTAGTCTCTTTGAACACTGAAGCTTTCTTT
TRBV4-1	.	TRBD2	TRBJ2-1	CASSQDPPSGTYNEQFF	TGCGCCAGCAGCCAAGATCCCCCTAGCGGGACATACAATGAGCAGTTCTTC
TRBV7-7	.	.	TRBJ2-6	CASSLALEGSSSGANVLTF	TGTGCCAGCAGCTTAGCGCTTGAAGGATCTAGCTCTGGGGCCAACGTCCTGACTTTC
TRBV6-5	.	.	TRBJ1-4	CASSYEGTLNEKLFF	TGTGCCAGCAGTTACGAGGGAACGCTTAATGAAAAACTGTTTTTT
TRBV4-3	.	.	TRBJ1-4	CASSQAQAGEKLFF	TGCGCCAGCAGCCAAGCCCAGGCTGGAGAAAAACTGTTTTTT
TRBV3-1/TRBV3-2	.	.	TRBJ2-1	CASSQVGSGGEQFF	TGTGCCAGCAGCCAAGTCGGGAGTGGCGGTGAGCAGTTCTTC
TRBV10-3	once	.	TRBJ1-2	CAISGTENYGYTF	TGTGCCATCAGCGGGACGGAGAACTATGGCTACACCTTC
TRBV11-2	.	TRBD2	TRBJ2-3	CASSPLGTSGRAVTDTQYF	TGTGCCAGCAGCCCACTAGGGACTAGCGGGAGGGCCGTGACAGATACGCAGTATTTT
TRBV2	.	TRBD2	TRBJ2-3	CASSDRGGPDTQYF	TGTGCCAGCAGTGATCGGGGGGGCCCAGATACGCAGTATTTT
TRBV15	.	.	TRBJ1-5	CATSRVGLTSNQPQHF	TGTGCCACCAGCAGGGTGGGGCTTACGAGCAATCAGCCCCAGCATTTT
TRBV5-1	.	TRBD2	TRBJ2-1	CASSLPASGGYNEQFF	TGCGCCAGCAGCTTGCCGGCTAGCGGGGGTTACAATGAGCAGTTCTTC
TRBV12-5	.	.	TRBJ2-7	CASGFYYEQYF	TGTGCTAGTGGTTTCTACTACGAGCAGTACTTC
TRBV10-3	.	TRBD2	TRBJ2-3	CAIKTGRADTQYF	TGTGCCATCAAGACGGGGAGGGCAGATACGCAGTATTTT
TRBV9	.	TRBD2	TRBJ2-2	CASSSGLTGLFF	TGTGCCAGCAGCTCGGGACTAACGGGTCTGTTTTTT
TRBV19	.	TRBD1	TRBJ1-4	CASSNTGANEKLFF	TGTGCCAGTAGTAACACAGGGGCTAATGAAAAACTGTTTTTT
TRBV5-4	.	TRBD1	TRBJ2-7	CASSPQPQGAQVGEQYF	TGTGCCAGCAGCCCCCAGCCACAGGGGGCCCAGGTCGGCGAGCAGTACTTC
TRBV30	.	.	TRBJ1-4	CAWCRGGNEKLFF	TGTGCCTGGTGCAGGGGAGGTAATGAAAAACTGTTTTTT
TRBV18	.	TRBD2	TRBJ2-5	CASSPLLAGGQETQYF	TGTGCCAGCTCACCACTACTAGCGGGGGGGCAAGAGACCCAGTACTTC
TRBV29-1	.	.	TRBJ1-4	CSVTSGLGNEKLFF	TGCAGCGTGACCTCCGGCTTAGGAAATGAAAAACTGTTTTTT
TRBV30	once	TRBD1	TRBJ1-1	CAWSGNRGGTEAFF	TGTGCCTGGAGTGGCAACAGGGGGGGTACTGAAGCTTTCTTT
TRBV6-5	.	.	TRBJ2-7	CASRGSVNYEQYF	TGTGCCAGCAGGGGCTCTGTGAACTACGAGCAGTACTTC
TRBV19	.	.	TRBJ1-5	CASSIIQRSNQPQHF	TGTGCCAGTAGTATAATCCAGAGAAGCAATCAGCCCCAGCATTTT
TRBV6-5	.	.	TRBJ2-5	CASSYPGGGETQYF	TGTGCCAGCAGTTACCCAGGGGGGGGAGAGACCCAGTACTTC
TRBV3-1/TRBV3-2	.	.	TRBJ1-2	CASSQGTDPSLYGYTF	TGTGCCAGCAGCCAAGGGACGGATCCCAGTCTCTATGGCTACACCTTC
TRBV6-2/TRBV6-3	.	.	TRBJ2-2	CASSYSTWTGELFF	TGTGCCAGCAGTTACTCGACGTGGACCGGGGAGCTGTTTTTT
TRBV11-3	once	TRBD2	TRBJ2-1	CASSLAAGGSYNEQFF	TGTGCCAGCAGCTTAGCAGCGGGGGGCTCCTACAATGAGCAGTTCTTC
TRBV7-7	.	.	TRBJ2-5	CASSLVGGQQETQYF	TGTGCTAGCAGCTTAGTTGGTGGACAGCAAGAGACCCAGTACTTC
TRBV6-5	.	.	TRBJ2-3	CASSYVRGRTDTQYF	TGTGCCAGCAGTTATGTGCGGGGTAGGACAGATACGCAGTATTTT
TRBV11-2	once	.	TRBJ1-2	CASSLVGRTNYGYTF	TGTGCCAGCAGCTTAGTAGGCCGAACTAACTATGGCTACACCTTC
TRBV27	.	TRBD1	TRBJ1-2	CASSPRQGNYGYTF	TGTGCCAGCAGTCCCCGACAGGGAAACTATGGCTACACCTTC
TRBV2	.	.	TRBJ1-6	CASSVALFPPTLHF	TGTGCCAGCAGTGTAGCCCTCTTCCCCCCCACCCTCCACTTT